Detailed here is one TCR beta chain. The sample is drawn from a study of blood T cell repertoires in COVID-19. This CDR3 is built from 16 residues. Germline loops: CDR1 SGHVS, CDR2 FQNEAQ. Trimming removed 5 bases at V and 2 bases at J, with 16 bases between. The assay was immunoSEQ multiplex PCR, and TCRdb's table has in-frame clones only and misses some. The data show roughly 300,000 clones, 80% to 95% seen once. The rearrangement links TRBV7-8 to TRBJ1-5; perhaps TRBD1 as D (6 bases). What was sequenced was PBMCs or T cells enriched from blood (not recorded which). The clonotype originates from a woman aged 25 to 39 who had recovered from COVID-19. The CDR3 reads CASSLTGPAGNQPQHF. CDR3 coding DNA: TGTGCCAGCAGCCTAACAGGGCCTGCTGGCAATCAGCCCCAGCATTTT.